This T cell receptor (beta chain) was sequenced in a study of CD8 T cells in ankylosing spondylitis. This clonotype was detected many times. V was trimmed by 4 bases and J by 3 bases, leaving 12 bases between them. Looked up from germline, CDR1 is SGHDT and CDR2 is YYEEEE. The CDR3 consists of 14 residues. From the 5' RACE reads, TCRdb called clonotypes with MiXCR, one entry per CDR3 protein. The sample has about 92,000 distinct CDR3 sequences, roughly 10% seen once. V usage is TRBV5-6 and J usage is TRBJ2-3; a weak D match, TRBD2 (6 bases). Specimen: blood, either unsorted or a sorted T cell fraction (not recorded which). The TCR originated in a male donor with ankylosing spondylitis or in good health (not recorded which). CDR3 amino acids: CASSPVGGTDTQYF. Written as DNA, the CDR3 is TGTGCCAGCAGCCCGGTGGGGGGAACAGATACGCAGTATTTT.